The 11 T cell receptor beta chains presented below share a single source sample, sequenced in a study of T cells after yellow fever vaccination. A single record per CDR3 protein comes from TCRdb applying MiXCR to the 5' RACE reads. Of about 140,000 distinct CDR3 sequences listed, around 6.3% are singletons. Source: CD4+ T cells sorted from PBMCs, taken 10 days after the yellow fever booster vaccination. The receptor source for this set is a man aged 25-45 years who received the YFV17D yellow fever vaccine.

This clonotype has at least ten counts. The chain is built from TRBV20-1 and TRBJ2-2; TRBD1 matches 8 bases. Looked up from germline, CDR1 is DFQATT and CDR2 is SNEGSKA (reference sequence). This CDR3 is built from 18 residues. V shed 2 bases and J 1 base; nucleotides not matched to a gene: 12. The CDR3 sequence: CSARKPIGQGMNTGELFF. DNA of the CDR3: TGCAGTGCTAGAAAGCCAATAGGACAGGGAATGAACACCGGGGAGCTGTTTTTT.

This clonotype came up many times. The CDR3 reads CASSLDRSYEQYF. The CDR3 DNA reads as TGTGCCAGCAGCTTAGACAGATCCTACGAGCAGTACTTC. This chain connects TRBV7-2 to TRBJ2-7; D uncertain. The CDR3 spans 13 residues. The V gene lost 1 base and the J gene lost 1 base, with 5 bases spanning the gap. Germline V gene sequence: CDR1 SGHTA, CDR2 FQGNSA.

In this sample, this clonotype turned up many times. The chain is built from TRBV20-1 and TRBJ2-7; no clear D. CDR1 is DFQATT, CDR2 SNEGSKA, per germline (reference sequence). CDR3 size: 11 residues. Trimming stripped 3 bases from V and 1 base from J, with 4 bases between. CDR3 protein: CSASRSYEQYF. The CDR3 DNA sequence: TGCAGTGCTAGCCGATCCTACGAGCAGTACTTC.

This clonotype was recorded at least ten times. The rearrangement links TRBV6-2 or TRBV6-3 to TRBJ2-7, with 7 bases that match TRBD2. The germline CDR1 and CDR2 sequences are MNHEY and SVGEGT. There are 16 residues in the CDR3. The J segment lost 4 bases and the V segment lost 6 bases, leaving 15 bases of the junction unmatched. The CDR3 DNA is TGTGCCAGCAGACCTTCCCGGACTAGTGGGTGGTACGAGCAGTACTTC. Its translation: CASRPSRTSGWYEQYF.

The chain carries TRBV4-2 and TRBJ2-1; D possibly matches TRBD1 or TRBD2 (5 bases each). CDR1 and CDR2 from the germline V gene are LGHNA and YNFKEQ. The germline V and J ends were trimmed by 3 bases and 6 bases, with 12 bases remaining between them. The CDR3 spans 14 residues. This CDR3 is CASSHGTGFNEQFF. As DNA, the CDR3 is TGTGCCAGCAGCCACGGGACCGGCTTCAATGAGCAGTTCTTC.

This clonotype was counted ten times or more. The V and J genes are TRBV6-2 or TRBV6-3 and TRBJ2-1, with D unresolved. In germline, CDR1 is MNHEY, CDR2 SVGEGT. This CDR3 contains 18 residues. Trimming cost V 0 bases and J 0 bases, with 15 bases left between them. As DNA, the CDR3 is TGTGCCAGCAGTTACTCGACGATGGTACCGAGCTCCTACAATGAGCAGTTCTTC. Translated: CASSYSTMVPSSYNEQFF.

This sequence joins TRBV5-4 and TRBJ1-1, with D unresolved. Trimming stripped 0 bases from V and 1 base from J, with 7 bases between. Germline V gene data show CDR1 as SGHNT and CDR2 as YYREEE (reference sequence). The CDR3 spans 14 residues. The CDR3 coding sequence is TGTGCCAGCAGCTTGGGCTTTCAGAACACTGAAGCTTTCTTT. It yields the protein CASSLGFQNTEAFF.

The rearrangement uses TRBV18 and TRBJ2-1, with TRBD2 matching 13 bases. In germline, CDR1 is KGHSH, CDR2 LQKENI. V gave up 8 bases and J gave up 7 bases; unmatched junction bases: 8. CDR3 length equals 15 residues. The CDR3 nucleotides are TGTGCCAGCACTCCGGGACTAGCGGGAAGGAATGAGCAGTTCTTC. It yields the protein CASTPGLAGRNEQFF.

This clonotype was detected many times. The J gene is TRBJ1-5, the V gene TRBV28; the D gene is possibly TRBD1 (6 bases). CDR3 length: 15 residues. Per germline, CDR1 MDHEN and CDR2 SYDVKM. Trimming shortened V by 4 bases and J by 6 bases, and 16 bases separated the two germline ends. The CDR3 sequence is CASSSPQGYVQPQHF. The DNA of the CDR3 is TGTGCCAGCAGTTCCCCGCAGGGGTACGTTCAGCCCCAGCATTTT.

This clonotype was observed many times. The chain employs TRBV12-3 or TRBV12-4 and TRBJ2-1, with 10 bases matching TRBD2. Unmatched junction bases numbered 13, after V lost 8 bases and J lost 9 bases. The CDR3 consists of 15 residues. For the CDR3, the DNA is TGTGCCAGCGTTAATAGCGGGAGGATTGACGGTGAGCAGTTCTTC. Translation gives CASVNSGRIDGEQFF.

The sample holds many counts of this clonotype. The chain is built from TRBV12-3 or TRBV12-4 and TRBJ2-6, with D possibly TRBD1 on 6 matching bases. The CDR3 consists of 15 residues. V was cut by 6 bases and J by 2 bases, with 11 bases left in between. Here the CDR3 DNA reads TGTGCCAGCAGGAACGAGGGGGCTGGGGCCAACGTCCTGACTTTC. This encodes CASRNEGAGANVLTF.